The table lists the clone carrying this TCR beta chain with many counts. The antigen is undetermined. This entry belongs to a study of T-cell reconstitution after alpha-beta-depleted transplantation in children. General study points: T-cell numbers and diversity one year post-transplant derived largely from freshly generated T cells.

This CDR3 comprises 18 residues. The junction had 7 bases not matched to a gene; V was cut back by 0 bases and J by 0 bases. The germline V gene has CDR1 DFQATT and CDR2 SNEGSKA (reference sequence). This sample's TCRbeta library carried unique molecular identifier barcodes. One entry per CDR3 protein, called by TCRdb with MiXCR from the PCR reads. This repertoire shows about 200,000 distinct CDR3 sequences, around 5.9% found once; its top ten account for roughly 4.7%. The sample consisted of PBMCs, taken before TCRalphabeta/CD19-depleted stem cell transplant. The sequence was obtained from a girl less than two years old with combined immunodeficiency, due to receive a stem cell transplant. This chain joins TRBV20-1 and TRBJ2-1; 11 nucleotides agree with TRBD2. This CDR3 reads CSAREGTSGLLSYNEQFF. CDR3 nucleotides: TGCAGTGCTAGAGAGGGGACTAGCGGCCTCCTCTCCTACAATGAGCAGTTCTTC.